This TCR beta chain was profiled in a study of CD8 T cells in ankylosing spondylitis. MiXCR, applied by TCRdb to the 5' RACE reads, yields one record per CDR3 protein. The table has about 540,000 distinct CDR3 sequences, 12% seen once; the top ten hold nearly 7%. Study observations and caveats: Several highly homologous variants formed a TCR beta motif that appeared characteristic of ankylosing spondylitis blood. Disease-linked clones were reportedly significantly enriched in matched ankylosing spondylitis synovial fluid.

Of note for this clonotype: The antigen remains unidentified.

Sequences were obtained from blood, either unsorted or a sorted T cell fraction (not recorded which). This sequence was found in a male donor with ankylosing spondylitis.

The CDR3 protein is CASSQGTVEGYTF. The CDR3 DNA sequence: TGTGCCAGCAGCCAGGGGACCGTGGAAGGCTACACCTTC. The rearrangement links TRBV7-9 to TRBJ1-2; weak D call: TRBD1 (6 bases). This CDR3 has 13 residues. Germline V gives CDR1 SEHNR, CDR2 FQNEAQ (reference sequence). V was clipped by 5 bases and J by 8 bases, with 15 bases between them.